This TCR beta chain emerged from a study of OX40 agonist ivuxolimab in advanced cancers. Study-wide results and caveats: Average numbers of expanded clones were greater in CD8+ T cells than in CD4+. Antigens targeted by the expanded peripheral T cells were not determined.

CDR1 and CDR2 (germline): SGHRS, YFSETQ. Trimming at V came to 6 bases and at J to 3 bases, leaving 5 bases not matched to a gene. This CDR3 has 15 amino acids. This table comes from immunoSEQ multiplex PCR, and its TCRdb copy is limited to in-frame clones, with some not included. The table shows over 65,000 clones, with 85% to 90% occurring only once. This clone was observed a handful of times. The antigen is undetermined. Autoimmune disease history or systemic immunosuppression led to patient exclusion. The chain is built from TRBV5-1 and TRBJ2-1; the match to TRBD2 covers 11 bases. The sample was CD4+ or CD8+ T cells sorted from blood, taken in a trial of the OX40 agonist ivuxolimab. The clonotype was recovered from an adult with an advanced solid tumor such as melanoma, head and neck, liver or kidney cancer. CDR3 amino acids: CASTSGTSGYNEQFF. The CDR3 coding sequence is TGCGCCAGCACCTCCGGGACTAGCGGCTACAATGAGCAGTTCTTC.